One and the same sample provided the 7 T cell receptor beta chains below, sequenced in a study of shared clonotypes between healthy human individuals. The method was immunoSEQ multiplex PCR; TCRdb's version includes in-frame clones alone and lacks a portion of them. The repertoire holds 740,000 or so clones, roughly 73% seen once, with 1.5% to 2% in the top ten. The material sequenced was memory CD4+ T cells sorted from blood. Documented subset: CD45RA-negative fraction. Every receptor here comes from a woman aged 25-40 years in good health.

The CDR3 loop reads CASSWEGTLFSGELFF. CDR3 nucleotides: TGTGCCAGCAGCTGGGAGGGGACACTATTTTCCGGGGAGCTGTTTTTT. The chain is built from TRBV5-5 and TRBJ2-2; tentatively, D is TRBD2 (7 bases). CDR1 and CDR2 from the germline V gene are SGHKS and YYEKEE (reference sequence). CDR3 size: 16 residues. V lost 3 bases, J lost 6 bases, and 18 bases lay in between.

The CDR3 nucleotides read TGCGCCAGCAGCCAAGATCCGATCCAGCCCCAGCATTTT. It translates to CASSQDPIQPQHF. The chain is built from TRBV4-1 and TRBJ1-5, with no clear D. The CDR3 runs 13 residues. V lost 0 bases to trimming and J lost 7 bases, with 7 bases between them. Per the germline V gene, CDR1 is MGHRA and CDR2 is YSYEKL.

As to this clone: Distinct nucleotide sequences in the sample also encode this CDR3. The V gene is TRBV4-2, the J gene TRBJ1-5; D unclear. The CDR3 consists of 12 residues. Germline V lookup: CDR1 LGHNA, CDR2 YNFKEQ. The V end lost 0 bases, the J end lost 7 bases, and 4 bases lay between the germline ends. This chain's CDR3 is CASSQENQPQHF. The CDR3 region has the DNA TGTGCCAGCAGCCAAGAGAACCAGCCCCAGCATTTT.

This clone was observed at least ten times. In the same sample, other DNA sequences code for this CDR3. The chain links TRBV5-1 to TRBJ1-1; the match to TRBD1 covers 7 bases. Trimming at V came to 2 bases and at J to 4 bases, leaving 2 bases not matched to a gene. The CDR3 is made up of 13 amino acids. CDR1 is SGHRS, CDR2 YFSETQ, per germline. The CDR3 coding sequence is TGCGCCAGCAGCTTCGAGGGGGCCACTGAAGCTTTCTTT. This codes for CASSFEGATEAFF.

The chain joins TRBV30 to TRBJ1-2; D is ambiguous. V dropped 0 bases and J dropped 2 bases, with 4 bases sitting between them. CDR1 and CDR2 from the germline V gene are GTSNPN and SVGIG (reference sequence). The CDR3 covers 12 residues. The CDR3 region has the DNA TGTGCCTGGAGTGTAGTGAACTATGGCTACACCTTC. This translates into CAWSVVNYGYTF.

J is TRBJ1-2 and V is TRBV5-8; TRBD1 aligns across 8 bases. The ends lost 2 bases at V and 3 bases at J; junction bases unmatched: 3. CDR1 is SGHTS and CDR2 is YDEGEE in the germline V gene. This CDR3 is built from 14 residues. DNA of the CDR3: TGTGCCAGCAGCTTCGCGGGACAGGACTATGGCTACACCTTC. Residues: CASSFAGQDYGYTF.

The chain recombines TRBV28 with TRBJ1-5, with 8 nucleotides matching TRBD1. CDR1 and CDR2 (germline): MDHEN, SYDVKM. The J segment lost 4 bases and the V segment lost 6 bases, leaving 8 bases of the junction unmatched. This CDR3 spans 15 amino acids. The CDR3 region is CASRLRDRGNQPQHF. The CDR3 DNA sequence: TGTGCCAGCAGACTACGAGACAGGGGAAATCAGCCCCAGCATTTT. Using reference TRBV28 and TRBJ1-5 for the parts outside the CDR3, the full variable domain is DVKVTQSSRYLVKRTGEKVFLECVQDMDHENMFWYRQDPGLGLRLIYFSYDVKMKEKGDIPEGYSVSREKKERFSLILESASTNQTSMYLCASRLRDRGNQPQHFGDGTRLSIL.